This T cell receptor beta chain was sequenced in a study of blood T cell repertoires in COVID-19. TCRdb's copy holds only in-frame clones and misses some; the assay was immunoSEQ multiplex PCR. Seen here are around 480,000 clones, 88% observed once, and the top ten hold around 12%. V trimming: 2 bases; J trimming: 4 bases; junction bases outside the gene matches: 5. CDR1 is SGHRS, CDR2 YFSETQ, per germline. This CDR3 is built from 14 residues. A single count supports this clone. The clonotype was recovered from a woman between 50 and 59 years old with COVID-19, enrolled during active disease. Material for sequencing was peripheral blood. V gene TRBV5-1 combines with J gene TRBJ1-1; TRBD1 matches 7 bases. The CDR3 DNA sequence: TGCGCCAGCAGCTTCAAGACAGGGACCACTGAAGCTTTCTTT. Its protein product is CASSFKTGTTEAFF.